This TCR beta chain is drawn from a study of blood T cells in healthy people across ages. Overall study context: About one barcoded beta molecule was captured per two T cells (by template switching).

For this clonotype: Its ends do not fully match the called genes, so a read error is possible.

Through a sample-barcoded 5' primer and a J-beta primer mix, a second PCR was run for about 7 to 12 cycles. Each CDR3 protein is one row after TCRdb ran MiXCR on the 5' RACE reads. The table lists 1.5 million to 2 million distinct CDR3 sequences, more than 35% of them singletons. Every sample yielded at least 6 million isolated PBMCs. The CDR3 has 16 residues. Per germline, CDR1 LGHNA and CDR2 YNFKEQ. The TCR originated in a human donor in good health. The rearrangement links TRBV4-2 to TRBJ2-7, with TRBD2 matching over 12 bases. What was sequenced was blood. In nucleotides, the CDR3 is TGTGCCAGCAGCTACCGACTAGCGGGGGACCTCTACGAGCAATACTTC. This translates into CASSYRLAGDLYEQYF.